This paragraph reports one TCR beta chain. The data originate from a study of radiotherapy plus CTLA-4 blockade in lung cancer. The repertoire was sequenced with immunoSEQ multiplex PCR; TCRdb's copy has only in-frame clones and lacks some. The data contain about 90,000 clones, approximately 80% of them singletons. Germline CDR1 SGHVS, CDR2 FNYEAQ. CDR3 length: 17 residues. Germline trimming cut 2 bases from V and 0 bases from J; bases unmatched to any gene: 6. This chain links TRBV7-6 with TRBJ2-3; the match to TRBD2 covers 9 bases. The sample here was peripheral blood, taken from a patient treated with radiotherapy plus ipilimumab. The source of this sequence is a human donor with non-small cell lung cancer that progressed on radiotherapy plus ipilimumab. DNA of the CDR3: TGTGCCAGCAGCTTATCCCCTAGCGGGGCTAGCACAGATACGCAGTATTTT. This sequence encodes CASSLSPSGASTDTQYF. The full variable domain, with the rest looked up from reference TRBV7-6 and TRBJ2-3, is GAGVSQSPRYKVTKRGQDVALRCDPISGHVSLYWYRQALGQGPEFLTYFNYEAQQDKSGLPNDRFSAERPEGSISTLTIQRTEQRDSAMYRCASSLSPSGASTDTQYFGPGTRLTVL.